This TCR beta chain was obtained from a study of blood T cell repertoires in COVID-19. Study overall: Italy, Spain and the United States were the sources of the convalescent and acute COVID-19 samples. Sample material is recorded as cDNA or gDNA derived from T cells, B-cell-depleted T cells, or PBMCs.

Germline V gives CDR1 SGHRS, CDR2 YFSETQ. Trimming removed 4 bases from V and 5 bases from J; junction bases left unmatched: 7. This CDR3 is 14 amino acids long. The protocol was immunoSEQ multiplex PCR, while the TCRdb copy is restricted to in-frame clones and leaves out a portion. The table records some 250,000 clones, around 80% of them present only once. This chain links TRBV5-1 with TRBJ1-1, with 8 bases identical to TRBD1. The receptor's source is a man older than 75 with acute or convalescent COVID-19. Sequencing used peripheral blood. The CDR3: CASSVSQGETEAFF. Here the CDR3 DNA reads TGCGCCAGCAGCGTTTCACAGGGGGAGACTGAAGCTTTCTTT.